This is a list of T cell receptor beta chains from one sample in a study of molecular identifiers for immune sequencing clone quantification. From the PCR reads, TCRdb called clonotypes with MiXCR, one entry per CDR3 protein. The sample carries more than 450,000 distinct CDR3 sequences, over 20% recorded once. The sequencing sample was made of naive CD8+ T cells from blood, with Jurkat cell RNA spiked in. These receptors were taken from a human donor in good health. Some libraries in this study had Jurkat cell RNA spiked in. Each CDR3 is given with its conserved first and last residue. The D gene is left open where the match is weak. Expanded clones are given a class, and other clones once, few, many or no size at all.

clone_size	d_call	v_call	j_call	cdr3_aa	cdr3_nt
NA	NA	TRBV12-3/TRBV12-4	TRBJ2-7	CASGGVGEQYF	TGTGCCAGCGGTGGGGTGGGGGAGCAGTACTTC
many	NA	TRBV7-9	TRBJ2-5	CASSLTGSSQETQYF	TGTGCCAGCAGCCTCACGGGATCCTCCCAAGAGACCCAGTACTTC
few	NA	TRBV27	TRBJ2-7	CASTYGVGYEQYF	TGTGCCAGCACCTACGGAGTTGGTTACGAGCAGTACTTC
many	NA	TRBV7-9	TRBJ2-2	CASSFAGEAGELFF	TGTGCCAGCAGCTTCGCCGGGGAGGCCGGGGAGCTGTTTTTT
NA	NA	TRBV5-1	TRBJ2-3	CASSLAGRVQGRADTQYF	TGCGCCAGCAGCTTGGCGGGGCGGGTCCAAGGAAGAGCAGATACGCAGTATTTT
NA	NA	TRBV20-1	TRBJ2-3	CSARASSTDTQYF	TGCAGTGCTAGAGCCTCTAGCACAGATACGCAGTATTTT
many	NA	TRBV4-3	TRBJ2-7	CASSQATDSSSYEQYF	TGCGCCAGCAGCCAAGCGACGGACTCGAGCTCCTACGAGCAGTACTTC
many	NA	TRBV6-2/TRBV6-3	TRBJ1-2	CASSQDSNYGYTF	TGTGCCAGCAGCCAGGACAGCAACTATGGCTACACCTTC
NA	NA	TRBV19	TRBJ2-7	CASSIVLAPYEQYF	TGTGCCAGTAGTATTGTTCTAGCGCCCTACGAGCAGTACTTC
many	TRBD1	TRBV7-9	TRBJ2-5	CASSHQGEETQYF	TGTGCCAGCAGCCACCAGGGGGAAGAGACCCAGTACTTC
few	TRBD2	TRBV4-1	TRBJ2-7	CASSQILAGATYEQYF	TGCGCCAGCAGCCAAATCCTAGCGGGGGCTACCTACGAGCAGTACTTC
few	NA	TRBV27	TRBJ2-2	CASSLLFGNTGELFF	TGTGCCAGCAGTTTATTGTTTGGGAACACCGGGGAGCTGTTTTTT
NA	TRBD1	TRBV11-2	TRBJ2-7	CASSWGQGLTYEQYF	TGTGCCAGCAGTTGGGGACAGGGCCTGACCTACGAGCAGTACTTC
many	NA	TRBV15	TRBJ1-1	CATSRRGRGNTEAFF	TGTGCCACCAGCAGGAGGGGCAGGGGGAACACTGAAGCTTTCTTT
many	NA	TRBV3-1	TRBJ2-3	CASSQYSTDTQYF	TGTGCCAGCAGCCAGTATAGCACAGATACGCAGTATTTT
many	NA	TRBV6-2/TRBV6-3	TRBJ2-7	CASSGLGGYEQYF	TGTGCCAGCAGTGGACTCGGCGGGTACGAGCAGTACTTC
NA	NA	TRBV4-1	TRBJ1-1	CASSQSPVRGNTEAFF	TGCGCCAGCAGCCAAAGCCCAGTTAGAGGGAACACTGAAGCTTTCTTT
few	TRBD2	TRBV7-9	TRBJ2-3	CASSDREWTSEKIDTDTQYF	TGTGCCAGCAGCGACCGGGAATGGACTAGCGAGAAAATAGACACAGATACGCAGTATTTT
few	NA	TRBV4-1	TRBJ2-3	CASSQDVETDTQYF	TGCGCCAGCAGCCAAGACGTAGAGACAGATACGCAGTATTTT
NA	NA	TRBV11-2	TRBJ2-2	CASSLDVRTLNTGELFF	TGTGCCAGCAGCTTAGATGTACGGACATTGAACACCGGGGAGCTGTTTTTT
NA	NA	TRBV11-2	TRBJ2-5	CASRDSGAQETQYF	TGTGCCAGCAGGGACTCGGGGGCTCAAGAGACCCAGTACTTC
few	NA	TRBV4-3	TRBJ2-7	CASSQESQGSYEQYF	TGCGCCAGCAGCCAAGAGTCCCAGGGATCCTACGAGCAGTACTTC
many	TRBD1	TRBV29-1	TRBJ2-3	CSVNPWDRGPDTQYF	TGCAGCGTAAACCCCTGGGACAGGGGCCCAGATACGCAGTATTTT
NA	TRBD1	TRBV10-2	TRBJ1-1	CARRRDREVGNTEAFF	TGCGCCCGCAGACGGGACAGGGAGGTTGGGAACACTGAAGCTTTCTTT
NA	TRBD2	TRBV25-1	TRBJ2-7	CASSEIQAGDYEQYF	TGTGCCAGCAGTGAAATACAAGCGGGAGACTACGAGCAGTACTTC
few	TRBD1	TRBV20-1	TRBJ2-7	CSARDPGQGTYEQYF	TGCAGTGCTAGAGACCCCGGACAGGGAACCTACGAGCAGTACTTC
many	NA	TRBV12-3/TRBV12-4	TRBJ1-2	CASSLSLGQANYGYTF	TGTGCCAGCAGTTTGTCCTTGGGGCAAGCTAACTATGGCTACACCTTC
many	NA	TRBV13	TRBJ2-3	CASSSDRHSRPDTQYF	TGTGCCAGCAGCTCTGACAGGCACAGTAGACCAGATACGCAGTATTTT
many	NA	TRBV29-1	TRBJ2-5	CSVYEGFAVETQYF	TGCAGCGTTTATGAAGGATTTGCTGTTGAGACCCAGTACTTC
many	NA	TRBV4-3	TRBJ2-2	CASSQYTGELFF	TGCGCCAGCAGCCAATACACCGGGGAGCTGTTTTTT
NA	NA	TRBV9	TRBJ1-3	CASSVDGTNSGNTIYF	TGTGCCAGCAGCGTAGACGGCACTAACTCTGGAAACACCATATATTTT
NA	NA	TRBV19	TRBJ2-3	CASSINGATDTQYF	TGTGCCAGTAGTATTAACGGGGCCACAGATACGCAGTATTTT
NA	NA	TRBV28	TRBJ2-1	CASSFDFRGMRGRTEQFF	TGTGCCAGCAGTTTTGATTTCAGAGGAATGAGGGGTCGGACTGAGCAGTTCTTC
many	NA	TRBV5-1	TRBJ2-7	CASKAAYEQYF	TGCGCCAGCAAAGCCGCCTACGAGCAGTACTTC
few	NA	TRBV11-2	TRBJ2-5	CATPSRRQETQYF	TGTGCCACACCGTCGAGAAGACAAGAGACCCAGTACTTC
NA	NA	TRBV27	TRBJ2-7	CSSSLKGEAYEQYF	TGTTCCAGCAGTTTAAAGGGGGAAGCCTACGAGCAGTACTTC
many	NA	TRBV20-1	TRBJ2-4	CSAPLPSVVDKNIQYF	TGCAGTGCTCCCCTCCCCTCTGTAGTCGACAAAAACATTCAGTACTTC
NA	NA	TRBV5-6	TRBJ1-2	CASIQFYIDTYGYTF	TGTGCCAGCATACAATTCTATATAGACACCTATGGCTACACCTTC
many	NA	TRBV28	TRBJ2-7	CASSLIASPEDEQYF	TGTGCCAGCAGTTTAATTGCTTCCCCGGAGGACGAGCAGTACTTC
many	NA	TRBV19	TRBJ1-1	CASSQGRTEAFF	TGTGCCAGTAGTCAGGGGAGGACTGAAGCTTTCTTT